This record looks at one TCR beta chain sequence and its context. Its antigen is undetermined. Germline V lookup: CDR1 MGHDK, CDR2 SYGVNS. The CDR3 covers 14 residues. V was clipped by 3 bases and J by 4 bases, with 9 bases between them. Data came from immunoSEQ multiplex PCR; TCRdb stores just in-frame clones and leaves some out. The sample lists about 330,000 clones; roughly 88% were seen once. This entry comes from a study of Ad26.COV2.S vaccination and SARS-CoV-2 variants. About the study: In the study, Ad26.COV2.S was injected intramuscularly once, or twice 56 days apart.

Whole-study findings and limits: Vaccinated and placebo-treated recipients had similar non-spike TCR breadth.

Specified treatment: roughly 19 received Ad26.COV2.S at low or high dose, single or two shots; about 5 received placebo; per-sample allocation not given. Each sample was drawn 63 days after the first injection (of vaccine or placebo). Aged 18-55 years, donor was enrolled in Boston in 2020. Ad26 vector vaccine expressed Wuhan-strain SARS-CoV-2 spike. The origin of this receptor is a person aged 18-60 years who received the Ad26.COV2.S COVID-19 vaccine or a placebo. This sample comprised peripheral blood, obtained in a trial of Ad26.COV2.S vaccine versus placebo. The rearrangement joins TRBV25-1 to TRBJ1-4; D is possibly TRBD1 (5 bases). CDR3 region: CASSDRVFNEKLFF. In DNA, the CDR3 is TGTGCCAGCAGTGACAGGGTATTTAATGAAAAACTGTTTTTT.